This T cell receptor beta chain derives from a study of shared clonotypes between healthy human individuals. The data were produced by immunoSEQ multiplex PCR, yet TCRdb's version contains in-frame clones alone and is incomplete. The top ten clones hold approximately 10% of a sample with approximately 350,000 clones, approximately 79% of them seen once. The ends were cut back, 1 base at V and 0 bases at J, with 7 bases in the middle. Germline V gene lookup returns CDR1 SEHNR and CDR2 FQNEAQ (reference sequence). CDR3 length: 15 amino acids. Sequenced input: memory CD4+ T cells sorted from blood. Indicated subset: CD45RA-negative fraction. This chain links TRBV7-9 with TRBJ2-1; D perhaps matches TRBD2 (5 bases). The clonotype was recovered from a man between 25 and 39 years old in good health. CDR3 region: CASSLDGGSYNEQFF. CDR3 bases: TGTGCCAGCAGCTTAGATGGAGGCTCCTACAATGAGCAGTTCTTC.